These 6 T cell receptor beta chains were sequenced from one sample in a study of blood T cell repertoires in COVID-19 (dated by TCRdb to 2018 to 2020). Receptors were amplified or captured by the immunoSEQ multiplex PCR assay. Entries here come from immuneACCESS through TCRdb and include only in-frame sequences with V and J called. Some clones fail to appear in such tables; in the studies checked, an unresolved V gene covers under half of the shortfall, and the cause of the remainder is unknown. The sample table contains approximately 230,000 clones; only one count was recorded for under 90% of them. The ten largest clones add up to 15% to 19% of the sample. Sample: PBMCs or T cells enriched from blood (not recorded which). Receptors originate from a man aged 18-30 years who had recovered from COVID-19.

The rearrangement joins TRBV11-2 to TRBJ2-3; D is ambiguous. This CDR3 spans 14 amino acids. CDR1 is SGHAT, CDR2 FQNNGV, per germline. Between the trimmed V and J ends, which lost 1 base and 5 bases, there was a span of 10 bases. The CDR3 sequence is CASSLVGNRDTQYF. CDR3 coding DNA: TGTGCCAGCAGCTTAGTCGGTAATAGAGATACGCAGTATTTT.

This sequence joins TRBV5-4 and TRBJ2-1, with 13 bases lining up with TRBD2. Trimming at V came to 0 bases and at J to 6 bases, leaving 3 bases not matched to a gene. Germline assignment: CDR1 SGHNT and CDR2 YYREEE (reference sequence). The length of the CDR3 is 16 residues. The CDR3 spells CASSLVWTSGSNEQFF. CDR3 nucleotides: TGTGCCAGCAGCTTGGTTTGGACTAGCGGGAGCAATGAGCAGTTCTTC.

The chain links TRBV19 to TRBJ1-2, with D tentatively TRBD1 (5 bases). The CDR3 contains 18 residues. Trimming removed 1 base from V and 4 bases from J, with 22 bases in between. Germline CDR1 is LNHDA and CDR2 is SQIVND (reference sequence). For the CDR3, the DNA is TGTGCCAGTAGTATAGGTCGGGCCAGGGTCTCATCCTTCTATGGCTACACCTTC. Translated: CASSIGRARVSSFYGYTF.

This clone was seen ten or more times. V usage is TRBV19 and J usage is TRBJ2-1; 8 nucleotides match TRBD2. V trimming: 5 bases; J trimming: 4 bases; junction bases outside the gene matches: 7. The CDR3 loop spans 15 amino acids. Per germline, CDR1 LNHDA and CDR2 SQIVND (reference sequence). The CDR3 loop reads CASSPGLGEYNEQFF. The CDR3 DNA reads TGTGCCAGTAGTCCGGGACTAGGGGAATACAATGAGCAGTTCTTC.

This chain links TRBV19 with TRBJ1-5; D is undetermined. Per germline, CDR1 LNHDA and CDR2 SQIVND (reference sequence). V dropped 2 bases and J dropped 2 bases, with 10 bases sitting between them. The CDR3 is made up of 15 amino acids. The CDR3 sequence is CASSITVIGNQPQHF. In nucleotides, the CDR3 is TGTGCCAGTAGTATAACGGTTATTGGCAATCAGCCCCAGCATTTT. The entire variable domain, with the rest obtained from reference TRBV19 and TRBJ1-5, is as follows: DGGITQSPKYLFRKEGQNVTLSCEQNLNHDAMYWYRQDPGQGLRLIYYSQIVNDFQKGDIAEGYSVSREKKESFPLTVTSAQKNPTAFYLCASSITVIGNQPQHFGDGTRLSIL.

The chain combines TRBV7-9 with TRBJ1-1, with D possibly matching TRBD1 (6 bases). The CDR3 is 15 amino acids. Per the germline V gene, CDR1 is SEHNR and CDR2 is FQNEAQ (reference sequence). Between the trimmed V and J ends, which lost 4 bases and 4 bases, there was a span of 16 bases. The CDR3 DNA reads TGTGCCAGCAGCTGGTCCGGGGGGCGCGTCACTGAAGCTTTCTTT. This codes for CASSWSGGRVTEAFF.